The source of this T cell receptor beta chain is a study of blood T cell repertoires in COVID-19. Study in general: The United States, Italy and Spain provided the acute and convalescent COVID-19 samples. The analysed material was cDNA or gDNA that came from T cells, B-cell-depleted T cells, or PBMCs.

The CDR3 extends over 13 amino acids. Germline-derived CDR1 and CDR2 are MNHEY and SMNVEV (reference sequence). V gave up 5 bases and J gave up 5 bases; unmatched junction bases: 3. Authors' methods: From reference gene primer amplification, estimates of nucleated cell counts were derived. TCRdb's table, derived via immunoSEQ multiplex PCR, lists solely in-frame clones and lacks some. V, J and clone size were drawn from that table, and D and trimming were deduced from the DNA. The sample yields about 98,000 clones, about 81% seen once. The specimen was peripheral blood. This TCR derives from a man in his 60s with acute or convalescent COVID-19. The chain recombines TRBV27 with TRBJ1-5, with 7 bases lining up with TRBD1. The CDR3 bases are TGTGCCAGCAGTCATACAGGGGATCAGCCCCAGCATTTT. Its translation: CASSHTGDQPQHF.